Following are 25 T cell receptor beta chains from one sample sequenced in a study of CD8 T cells in Susac syndrome. The RNA input was roughly 0.45 to 1 ug, and it was reverse transcribed with random hexamers. Via MiXCR, TCRdb re-called the immunoSEQ multiplex PCR reads, giving one row per CDR3 protein. The data contain some 110,000 distinct CDR3 sequences, about 95% of them singletons. The sample was CD8+ T cells from PBMCs. These receptors all come from a human donor with Susac syndrome.

The chain joins TRBV28 to TRBJ2-7, with TRBD1 matching over 10 bases. Trimming at V came to 6 bases and at J to 0 bases, leaving 2 bases not matched to a gene. This CDR3 has 14 amino acids. Germline assignment: CDR1 MDHEN and CDR2 SYDVKM. The CDR3 nucleotides are TGTGCCAGCAGGGGACAGGGGAACTCCTACGAGCAGTACTTC. Amino acids: CASRGQGNSYEQYF.

V usage is TRBV9 and J usage is TRBJ2-5; TRBD1 is a possible D gene (6 bases). Germline CDR1 reads SGDLS; CDR2 reads YYNGEE. The CDR3 sequence is 15 residues long. V lost 0 bases and J 5 bases, leaving 14 bases between the germline ends. The CDR3: CASSVVGGPGETQYF. CDR3 DNA sequence: TGTGCCAGCAGCGTAGTTGGGGGCCCAGGGGAGACCCAGTACTTC.

This sequence joins TRBV9 and TRBJ2-1; 7 bases are a match to TRBD1. The CDR3 loop spans 14 amino acids. Trimming at V came to 4 bases and at J to 8 bases, leaving 9 bases not matched to a gene. Germline V gives CDR1 SGDLS, CDR2 YYNGEE. CDR3 loop: CASSPWDSADEQFF. The CDR3 nucleotides are TGTGCCAGCAGCCCATGGGACAGTGCGGATGAGCAGTTCTTC.

The V and J genes are TRBV29-1 and TRBJ2-7; the D is unclear. The CDR3 runs 12 residues. Trimming took 2 bases from V and 1 from J, leaving 6 bases between them. Germline V lookup: CDR1 SQVTM, CDR2 ANQGSEA. The CDR3 loop is CSVEKGSYEQYF. For the CDR3, the DNA is TGCAGCGTTGAAAAGGGATCCTACGAGCAGTACTTC.

This chain links TRBV20-1 with TRBJ2-7, with D uncertain. This CDR3 comprises 13 residues. The germline V gene has CDR1 DFQATT and CDR2 SNEGSKA (reference sequence). Trimming pared 0 bases from V and 0 bases from J, leaving 6 bases between. This CDR3 is CSAREPNSYEQYF. In DNA, the CDR3 is TGCAGTGCTAGAGAACCAAACTCCTACGAGCAGTACTTC.

A note on this clonotype: Compared with germline, one end of the junction differs, possibly owing to a read error. The rearrangement uses TRBV30 and TRBJ1-4; D may be TRBD1 (6 bases). There are 11 residues in the CDR3. CDR1 and CDR2 from the germline V gene are GTSNPN and SVGIG (reference sequence). CDR3 nucleotides: TGTGCCCGGAGAAAGAACAGGGAACTGTTTTTT. It specifies CARRKNRELFF.

V usage is TRBV14 and J usage is TRBJ2-5; D may correspond to TRBD1 or TRBD2 (5 bases each). This CDR3 is built from 16 residues. V was shortened by 3 bases and J by 4 bases, with 18 bases between the two germline ends. Germline CDR1 reads SGHDN; CDR2 reads FVKESK. CDR3 DNA sequence: TGTGCCAGCAGCCACAACGTCGGGGCCCCGGGAGAGACCCAGTACTTC. Residues: CASSHNVGAPGETQYF. Using reference TRBV14 and TRBJ2-5 for the parts outside the CDR3, the full variable domain is EAGVTQFPSHSVIEKGQTVTLRCDPISGHDNLYWYRRVMGKEIKFLLHFVKESKQDESGMPNNRFLAERTGGTYSTLKVQPAELEDSGVYFCASSHNVGAPGETQYFGPGTRLLVL.

This chain links TRBV9 with TRBJ2-5; TRBD2 might be the D (7 bases). Germline assignment: CDR1 SGDLS and CDR2 YYNGEE. The V end was cut by 3 bases, the J end by 4 bases, with 16 bases between. The CDR3 is 15 residues long. The CDR3 reads CASSDVGGRGETQYF. The DNA of the CDR3 is TGTGCCAGCAGCGACGTCGGGGGGCGGGGAGAGACCCAGTACTTC.

The genes are TRBV9 and TRBJ1-1; unclear D gene. The CDR3 totals 13 residues. Germline V lookup: CDR1 SGDLS, CDR2 YYNGEE. The V end was cut by 2 bases, the J end by 1 base, with 6 bases between. CDR3 in DNA: TGTGCCAGCAGCGTCGGTTGGAACACTGAAGCTTTCTTT. Residues: CASSVGWNTEAFF.

The genes are TRBV5-6 and TRBJ2-5, with 11 bases fitting TRBD1. CDR3 size: 15 residues. The J segment lost 2 bases and the V segment lost 5 bases, leaving 5 bases of the junction unmatched. From germline, CDR1 is SGHDT and CDR2 YYEEEE. For the CDR3, the DNA is TGTGCCAGCAGACTTGGACAGGGGGCTCAAGAGACCCAGTACTTC. Its protein is CASRLGQGAQETQYF. The full variable domain, with the rest looked up from reference TRBV5-6 and TRBJ2-5, is DAGVTQSPTHLIKTRGQQVTLRCSPKSGHDTVSWYQQALGQGPQFIFQYYEEEERQRGNFPDRFSGHQFPNYSSELNVNALLLGDSALYLCASRLGQGAQETQYFGPGTRLLVL.

This clonotype was counted a single time. The chain uses TRBV13 and TRBJ1-1, with D possibly TRBD1 on 5 matching bases. The CDR3 is 15 amino acids. Germline assignment: CDR1 PRHDT and CDR2 FYEKMQ (reference sequence). The V gene lost 5 bases and the J gene lost 1 base, with 14 bases spanning the gap. The CDR3 reads CASSGGGFTNTEAFF. DNA of the CDR3: TGTGCCAGCAGCGGGGGAGGCTTCACGAACACTGAAGCTTTCTTT.

The chain joins TRBV20-1 to TRBJ2-1, with D unresolved. Germline V gives CDR1 DFQATT, CDR2 SNEGSKA (reference sequence). The CDR3 consists of 14 residues. The V end was cut by 2 bases, the J end by 4 bases, with 12 bases between. This CDR3 is CSARLALLYNEQFF. CDR3 nucleotides: TGCAGTGCTAGATTGGCACTACTATACAATGAGCAGTTCTTC.

V gene TRBV29-1 combines with J gene TRBJ1-2; 7 bases match TRBD1. V was clipped by 3 bases and J by 2 bases; unmatched bases: 6. The CDR3 consists of 14 residues. Germline CDR1 is SQVTM and CDR2 is ANQGSEA. CDR3 DNA sequence: TGCAGCGTTGACGGGACAGACCACAACTATGGCTACACCTTC. It translates to CSVDGTDHNYGYTF.

This clonotype appeared a few times. This chain connects TRBV6-5 to TRBJ2-3, with TRBD2 matching 10 bases. This CDR3 contains 15 residues. The V gene's germline CDR1 is MNHEY and CDR2 SVGAGI. V was clipped by 5 bases and J by 0 bases; unmatched bases: 2. CDR3 sequence: CASSPSGGSTDTQYF. Written as DNA, the CDR3 is TGTGCCAGCAGTCCTAGCGGGGGAAGCACAGATACGCAGTATTTT.

V gene TRBV3-1 combines with J gene TRBJ2-1; D possibly corresponds to TRBD1 (6 bases). This CDR3 region has 15 residues. Germline V gene sequence: CDR1 LGHDT, CDR2 YNNKEL (reference sequence). Trimming pared 5 bases from V and 7 bases from J, leaving 18 bases between. CDR3 bases: TGTGCCAGCAGCAAGGACCTCGGGACACTTAATGAGCAGTTCTTC. This encodes CASSKDLGTLNEQFF.

This rearrangement joins TRBV11-2 to TRBJ2-3; TRBD1 aligns across 9 bases. CDR3 length: 15 residues. V was pared by 3 bases and J by 6 bases, with 7 bases of the junction left unmatched. The germline CDR1 and CDR2 sequences are SGHAT and FQNNGV. CDR3 DNA sequence: TGTGCCAGCAGCTTCCGGGACAGGGATATTGATACGCAGTATTTT. It yields the protein CASSFRDRDIDTQYF.

This chain joins TRBV4-2 and TRBJ1-5, with 9 nucleotides matching TRBD1. This CDR3 region has 15 residues. V lost 2 bases to trimming and J lost 5 bases; unmatched junction nucleotides: 4. Germline V gene data show CDR1 as LGHNA and CDR2 as YNFKEQ. The CDR3 sequence: CASSQPGQGDQPQHF. The CDR3 region has the DNA TGTGCCAGCAGCCAACCGGGACAGGGCGATCAGCCCCAGCATTTT.

V and J are TRBV7-3 and TRBJ2-5; a possible D gene is TRBD2 (6 bases). The CDR3 sequence is 16 residues long. Trimming took off 5 bases at V and 5 bases at J, with 21 bases between the two ends. The germline V gene encodes CDR1 SGHTA and CDR2 FQGTGA. CDR3 DNA sequence: TGTGCCAGCAGCCCCCTGGGGACTGGGGAGCCCGAGACCCAGTACTTC. This gives the protein CASSPLGTGEPETQYF. Using reference TRBV7-3 and TRBJ2-5 for the parts outside the CDR3, the full variable domain is GAGVSQTPSNKVTEKGKYVELRCDPISGHTALYWYRQSLGQGPEFLIYFQGTGAADDSGLPNDRFFAVRPEGSVSTLKIQRTERGDSAVYLCASSPLGTGEPETQYFGPGTRLLVL.

This chain joins TRBV4-1 and TRBJ2-5; D gene uncertain. This CDR3 has 13 residues. CDR1 MGHRA and CDR2 YSYEKL come from the germline V gene. V was shortened by 5 bases and J by 4 bases, with 11 bases between the two germline ends. The CDR3: CASSDDPGETQYF. The CDR3, as DNA: TGCGCCAGCAGCGACGACCCAGGAGAGACCCAGTACTTC.

The V gene is TRBV29-1, the J gene TRBJ2-1; D uncertain. V lost 4 bases to trimming and J lost 6 bases, with 13 bases between them. The CDR3 consists of 13 residues. CDR1 SQVTM and CDR2 ANQGSEA come from the germline V gene. The CDR3 DNA is TGCAGCGTTGTGGCGTTTCAGCGCAATGAGCAGTTCTTC. This encodes CSVVAFQRNEQFF.

This chain joins TRBV29-1 and TRBJ1-1; weak D call: TRBD1 (5 bases). From germline, CDR1 is SQVTM and CDR2 ANQGSEA. Trimming took 6 bases from V and 4 from J, leaving 18 bases between them. The CDR3 spans 14 residues. The CDR3: CSVSIWDVSTEAFF. The DNA of the CDR3 is TGCAGCGTATCGATTTGGGACGTGAGCACTGAAGCTTTCTTT.

V is TRBV7-9 and J is TRBJ1-4, with 7 positions matching TRBD1. V lost 3 bases, J lost 8 bases, and 6 bases stayed unmatched. CDR3 length: 14 amino acids. Looked up from germline, CDR1 is SEHNR and CDR2 is FQNEAQ (reference sequence). The CDR3 DNA reads as TGTGCCAGCAGCTTGGGACAGCACCTGGAAAAACTGTTTTTT. Encoded protein: CASSLGQHLEKLFF.

The chain employs TRBV3-1 and TRBJ2-1; D may correspond to TRBD1 or TRBD2 (6 bases each). Deletions cut 0 bases from V and 9 bases from J, with 12 bases between. The CDR3 covers 14 residues. Germline CDR1 is LGHDT and CDR2 is YNNKEL (reference sequence). CDR3 sequence reads: CASSQDHGGAEQFF. The CDR3 DNA sequence: TGTGCCAGCAGCCAAGATCACGGGGGCGCTGAGCAGTTCTTC.

A single count supports this clonotype. The CDR3 region is CASSLELAGKDEQFF. The DNA of the CDR3 is TGTGCCAGCAGCTTGGAACTAGCGGGCAAGGATGAGCAGTTCTTC. The rearrangement joins TRBV5-4 to TRBJ2-1; the match to TRBD2 covers 9 bases. Germline V gene lookup returns CDR1 SGHNT and CDR2 YYREEE (reference sequence). J was trimmed by 8 bases and V by 0 bases; bases with no gene match: 6. There are 15 residues in the CDR3. The full variable domain, completed using reference TRBV5-4 and TRBJ2-1, is ETGVTQSPTHLIKTRGQQVTLRCSSQSGHNTVSWYQQALGQGPQFIFQYYREEENGRGNFPPRFSGLQFPNYSSELNVNALELDDSALYLCASSLELAGKDEQFFGPGTRLTVL.

V is TRBV3-1 and J is TRBJ2-7; TRBD2 matches at 13 bases. Trimming removed 0 bases from V and 2 bases from J; junction bases left unmatched: 7. The CDR3 totals 18 residues. Looked up from germline, CDR1 is LGHDT and CDR2 is YNNKEL (reference sequence). CDR3 nucleotides: TGTGCCAGCAGCCAAGAAAGACTAGCGGGGGGCCCGACCTACGAGCAGTACTTC. It yields the protein CASSQERLAGGPTYEQYF.